This T cell receptor beta chain was sequenced for a study of shared clonotypes between healthy human individuals. Several immunoSEQ plates received, in even portions, the genomic DNA of each subset. TCRdb keeps only in-frame clones here, not all; method: immunoSEQ multiplex PCR. The sample lists just over 2,000,000 clones; about 95% were seen once. This clone was counted a single time. The antigen is undetermined. V was clipped by 1 base and J by 2 bases, with 10 bases between them. The V gene's germline CDR1 is SGHAT and CDR2 FQNNGV. The CDR3 is made up of 15 amino acids. Broader study findings: Against clonotypes common to all four donors, non-shared ones had lower generation probabilities.

Selected positively for CCR7 and CD45RO-negative, naive CD8 cells excluded terminally differentiated effector memory CD45RA+ cells. The chain has TRBV11-2 and TRBJ2-3; the D is unclear. The clonotype was recovered from a man aged 18-30 years in good health. The sequenced sample was naive CD8+ T cells sorted from blood. This CDR3 is CASSLVTASTDTQYF. In nucleotides, the CDR3 is TGTGCCAGCAGCTTAGTGACGGCGTCCACAGATACGCAGTATTTT.